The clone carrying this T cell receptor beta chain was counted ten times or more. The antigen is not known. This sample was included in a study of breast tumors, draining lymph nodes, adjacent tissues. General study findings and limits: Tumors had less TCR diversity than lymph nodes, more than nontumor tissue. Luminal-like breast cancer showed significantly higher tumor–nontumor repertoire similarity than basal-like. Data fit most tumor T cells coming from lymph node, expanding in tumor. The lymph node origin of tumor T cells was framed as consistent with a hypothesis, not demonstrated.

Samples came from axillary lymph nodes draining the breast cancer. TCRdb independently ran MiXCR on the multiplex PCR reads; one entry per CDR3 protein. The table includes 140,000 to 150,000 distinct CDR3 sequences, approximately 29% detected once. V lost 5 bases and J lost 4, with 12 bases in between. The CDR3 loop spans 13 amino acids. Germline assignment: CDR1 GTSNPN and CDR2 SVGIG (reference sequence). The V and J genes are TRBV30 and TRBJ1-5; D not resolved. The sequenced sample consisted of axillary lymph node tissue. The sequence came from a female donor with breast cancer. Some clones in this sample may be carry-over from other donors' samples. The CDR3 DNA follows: TGTGCCTGGGCCTCCAGCGAAAATCAGCCCCAGCATTTT. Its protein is CAWASSENQPQHF.